Following are 12 T cell receptor beta chains from one sample sequenced in a study of blood T cell repertoires in COVID-19. Generated by immunoSEQ multiplex PCR, the TCRdb table keeps only in-frame clones and is missing some. The sample has 250,000 to 300,000 clones, 80% to 90% seen once. The material sequenced was peripheral blood. The receptors come from a man aged 55-75 years with acute or convalescent COVID-19.

V usage is TRBV11-2 and J usage is TRBJ2-7, with 7 bases that match TRBD2. This CDR3 spans 15 amino acids. Germline assignment: CDR1 SGHAT and CDR2 FQNNGV. The V segment lost 1 base and the J segment 3 bases; nucleotides outside the gene matches: 6. CDR3 in amino acids: CASSLALGLDYEQYF. For the CDR3, the DNA is TGTGCCAGCAGCTTAGCCCTCGGACTAGACTACGAGCAGTACTTC.

This clone was counted a few times. V gene TRBV30 combines with J gene TRBJ1-1, with TRBD1 as a possible D gene (5 bases). Trimming cost V 0 bases and J 0 bases, with 5 bases left between them. CDR3 size: 13 residues. Germline assignment: CDR1 GTSNPN and CDR2 SVGIG (reference sequence). CDR3 bases: TGTGCCTGGAGTGTGACAGTGAACACTGAAGCTTTCTTT. Encoded protein: CAWSVTVNTEAFF.

The chain recombines TRBV11-1 with TRBJ1-2; maybe TRBD1 (5 bases). V lost 2 bases, J lost 7 bases, and 14 bases lay in between. This CDR3 has 14 amino acids. CDR1 is SGHAT and CDR2 is FQDESV in the germline V gene (reference sequence). The CDR3 region is CASSLTGTGFGYTF. In DNA, the CDR3 is TGTGCCAGCAGCTTAACCGGGACTGGGTTTGGCTACACCTTC.

The chain uses TRBV5-4 and TRBJ2-2; D might be TRBD2 (6 bases). Trimming shortened V by 10 bases and J by 6 bases, and 10 bases separated the two germline ends. The CDR3 runs to 11 residues. Germline CDR1 and CDR2: SGHNT and YYREEE (reference sequence). CDR3 loop: CAGRLAGELFF. In DNA form, the CDR3 reads TGTGCCGGAAGACTAGCCGGGGAGCTGTTTTTT.

This chain joins TRBV6-2 or TRBV6-3 and TRBJ2-7; TRBD1 matches at 9 bases. This CDR3 comprises 14 residues. J lost 4 bases, V lost 2 bases, and 3 bases had no gene match. Germline V gene sequence: CDR1 MNHEY, CDR2 SVGEGT. CDR3 in amino acids: CASSYEGQGYEQYF. In DNA, the CDR3 is TGTGCCAGCAGTTACGAGGGACAGGGTTACGAGCAGTACTTC.

This chain links TRBV7-8 with TRBJ2-3; D possibly corresponds to TRBD2 (6 bases). The CDR3 totals 12 residues. Germline-derived CDR1 and CDR2 are SGHVS and FQNEAQ. The germline V and J ends were trimmed by 5 bases and 10 bases, with 13 bases remaining between them. Here the CDR3 reads CASSHRLGAQYF. CDR3 coding DNA: TGTGCCAGCAGCCACCGACTAGGGGCGCAGTATTTT.

The J gene is TRBJ1-2, the V gene TRBV2, with no clear D. There are 13 residues in the CDR3. V shed 3 bases and J shed 4 bases, with 9 bases lying between them. Germline V gene sequence: CDR1 SNHLY, CDR2 FYNNEI. The CDR3 DNA reads TGTGCCAGCAGTGACCAGAACGCCTATGGCTACACCTTC. Translating it yields CASSDQNAYGYTF. Looking up the rest from reference TRBV2 and TRBJ1-2 gives the full variable domain: EPEVTQTPSHQVTQMGQEVILRCVPISNHLYFYWYRQILGQKVEFLVSFYNNEISEKSEIFDDQFSVERPDGSNFTLKIRSTKLEDSAMYFCASSDQNAYGYTFGSGTRLTVV.

This clone appeared a few times. Other DNA sequences in the sample encode the same CDR3. This sequence joins TRBV18 and TRBJ2-7; weak D call: TRBD1 (6 bases). The CDR3 contains 15 residues. Per the germline V gene, CDR1 is KGHSH and CDR2 is LQKENI. The V end was cut by 0 bases, the J end by 1 base, with 10 bases between. The CDR3 DNA is TGTGCCAGCTCACCACCGGACAGAAGATCCTACGAGCAGTACTTC. Protein product: CASSPPDRRSYEQYF.

This clone has only one observation. Other DNA sequences in this sample translate to the same CDR3. The chain links TRBV18 to TRBJ2-2; TRBD2 aligns across 9 bases. Trimming cost V 3 bases and J 0 bases; bases outside gene matches: 5. The CDR3 length is 17 residues. The V gene's germline CDR1 is KGHSH and CDR2 LQKENI. CDR3: CASSPGLAGPNTGELFF. The CDR3 nucleotides are TGTGCCAGCTCACCTGGGCTAGCGGGACCGAACACCGGGGAGCTGTTTTTT.

V gene TRBV7-9 combines with J gene TRBJ1-5; unclear D gene. In germline, CDR1 is SEHNR, CDR2 FQNEAQ (reference sequence). Trimming left V 5 bases short and J 3 bases short, with 8 bases between. The CDR3 is 13 amino acids. CDR3 nucleotide sequence: TGTGCCAGCAGCCCCGTGTCCAATCAGCCCCAGCATTTT. This sequence encodes CASSPVSNQPQHF.

The chain recombines TRBV15 with TRBJ2-5; D is unresolved. CDR1 and CDR2 (germline): LNHNV, YYDKDF (reference sequence). V was cut by 10 bases and J by 0 bases, with 15 bases left in between. The CDR3 is made up of 14 amino acids. The CDR3 spells CAISPRIDQETQYF. The CDR3 DNA is TGTGCCATCTCCCCCCGCATAGACCAAGAGACCCAGTACTTC.

The chain is built from TRBV19 and TRBJ2-5; 7 bases map to TRBD1. This CDR3 region has 15 residues. The trim removed 6 bases at V and 0 bases at J, leaving 7 bases unmatched. The germline CDR1 and CDR2 sequences are LNHDA and SQIVND (reference sequence). CDR3 nucleotides: TGTGCCAGTAGAAAGACAGGGTCCCACCAAGAGACCCAGTACTTC. Translating it yields CASRKTGSHQETQYF.